The clone carrying this T cell receptor (beta chain) appeared once. Its cognate antigen is unknown. TCRdb's table, derived via immunoSEQ multiplex PCR, lists solely in-frame clones and lacks some. Among around 90,000 clones, about 94% were seen once, and the ten largest hold 1% to 1.3%. This sample stems from a study of OX40 agonist ivuxolimab in advanced cancers. General study findings and limits: Clones of CD4+ and CD8+ blood T cells grew by week 6 at doses of 0.1 to 3.0 mg/kg.

CDR1 is SGDLS, CDR2 YYNGEE, per germline. CDR3 size: 14 residues. The V end lost 1 base, the J end lost 6 bases, and 11 bases lay between the germline ends. Sequenced here: CD4+ or CD8+ T cells sorted from blood, sampled in a trial of the OX40 agonist ivuxolimab. The chain joins TRBV9 to TRBJ2-1; possibly TRBD2 for D (5 bases). The receptor comes from an adult with an advanced solid tumor such as melanoma, head and neck, liver or kidney cancer. The CDR3 sequence is CASSVRATSNEQFF. Written as DNA, the CDR3 is TGTGCCAGCAGCGTAAGGGCCACTAGCAATGAGCAGTTCTTC.